This T cell receptor (beta chain) was identified in a study of T cells in Graves' hyperthyroidism and ophthalmopathy. Findings of the study overall: Most clonotypes that expanded in the thyroid above 0.001 also showed up in blood.

TCR beta CDR3 region amplification was performed from RNA transcripts. In the first-round RT-PCR of the TCR CDR3, the HTBI primer set was used. One entry per CDR3 protein results from TCRdb running MiXCR on the multiplex PCR reads. The table shows hundreds of thousands of distinct CDR3 sequences, with less than 25% occurring only once. The study left out patients who had uncontrolled infection, other autoimmune disease, pregnancy or lactation. Clinical symptoms, serum thyroxine and TRAb, thyroid ultrasound and orbital computed tomography were used for the diagnoses. The source of the PBMCs was roughly 10 ml of fresh peripheral blood. V gave up 4 bases and J gave up 3 bases; unmatched junction bases: 2. This CDR3 is built from 15 residues. CDR1 is LGHNA, CDR2 YNFKEQ, per germline. This clonotype was observed a handful of times. Its matching antigen is unknown. Being one base from a much bigger clone, this may be a read error.

The V gene is TRBV4-2, the J gene TRBJ2-2; TRBD2 aligns across 10 bases. This clonotype was sampled from a man aged 25-45 years with Graves' ophthalmopathy. Sequencing input: blood. The CDR3 loop is CASSRTSGDTGELFF. The CDR3 coding sequence is TGTGCCAGCAGCCGTACTAGCGGGGACACCGGGGAGCTGTTTTTT.